What follows are 2 T cell receptor beta chains derived from one specimen sequenced in a study of tissue T cells after allogeneic stem cell transplantation (dated by TCRdb to between 2021 and 2022). The library was obtained by the immunoSEQ multiplex PCR assay. TCRdb holds this immuneACCESS table with in-frame rearrangements only. Some clones are missing; in checked studies, unresolved V genes explain under half, and the rest has no known cause. In this sample the table shows tens of thousands of clones, 85% to 90% of which occur a single time. The ten biggest clones cover less than 4.5% of the sample. The meaning of the sample's time point label: recipient (host-origin) PBMCs collected before allo-HCT. Sequencing used blood, obtained before transplantation. These receptors originate from a woman between 18 and 55 years old who later had graft-versus-host disease after an allogeneic stem cell transplant.

The V call is TRBV2, the J call TRBJ2-7, with 9 bases fitting TRBD1. Unmatched junction bases numbered 5, after V lost 7 bases and J lost 1 base. CDR1 and CDR2 (germline): SNHLY, FYNNEI. The CDR3 contains 14 residues. The CDR3 sequence is CASKGQGRSYEQYF. Here the CDR3 DNA reads TGTGCCAGCAAGGGACAGGGTAGATCCTACGAGCAGTACTTC.

V and J are TRBV3-1 (or the pseudogene TRBV3-2) and TRBJ1-2; possibly TRBD1 for D (5 bases). The CDR3 sequence is 18 residues long. Germline loops: CDR1 LGHDT, CDR2 YNNKEL (reference sequence). Trimming cost V 3 bases and J 6 bases, with 26 bases left between them. CDR3 loop: CASSHKTGRRALFHGYTF. Written as DNA, the CDR3 is TGTGCCAGCAGCCACAAAACGGGACGAAGGGCCTTGTTCCATGGCTACACCTTC.